The 4 T cell receptor beta chains below come from one sample, sequenced in a study of patients and donors after allogeneic stem cell transplantation. TCRdb called the RT-PCR reads again in MiXCR, with one record for every CDR3 protein. Of some 880,000 distinct CDR3 sequences in the sample, roughly 17% were seen once. The sample consisted of blood, either unsorted or a sorted T cell fraction (not recorded which). The receptors stem from a human donor who was either an allogeneic HSCT recipient or a stem cell or donor lymphocyte infusion donor (not recorded which). It is not recorded whose cells these are; they may come from a transplant donor.

This clonotype was picked up a small number of times. V and J are TRBV28 and TRBJ1-2; possible D gene TRBD1, 5 bases. Germline values: CDR1 MDHEN, CDR2 SYDVKM. This CDR3 has 16 residues. The ends were cut back, 6 bases at V and 2 bases at J, with 19 bases in the middle. The CDR3 loop is CASRPKGYEGNYGYTF. CDR3 in DNA: TGTGCCAGCAGACCCAAGGGCTACGAGGGGAACTATGGCTACACCTTC.

This chain links TRBV5-6 with TRBJ2-3; 9 nucleotides line up with TRBD2. This CDR3 is built from 16 residues. J gave up 5 bases and V 4 bases, and 11 bases lay outside the gene matches. Germline V gene data show CDR1 as SGHDT and CDR2 as YYEEEE. CDR3 DNA sequence: TGTGCCAGCAGCCGACGGAGCGGGGGGACCCGAGATACGCAGTATTTT. Protein product: CASSRRSGGTRDTQYF.

This clonotype has a handful of counts. The J gene is TRBJ1-4, the V gene TRBV28; D perhaps matches TRBD1 (6 bases). The CDR3 runs to 14 residues. With 5 bases removed from V and 7 bases from J, the gap between germline ends came to 14 bases. In germline, CDR1 is MDHEN, CDR2 SYDVKM. In nucleotides, the CDR3 is TGTGCCAGCAGTCAAACAGGGTTGGGTGAAAAACTGTTTTTT. Encoded protein: CASSQTGLGEKLFF. The full variable domain, completed using reference TRBV28 and TRBJ1-4, is DVKVTQSSRYLVKRTGEKVFLECVQDMDHENMFWYRQDPGLGLRLIYFSYDVKMKEKGDIPEGYSVSREKKERFSLILESASTNQTSMYLCASSQTGLGEKLFFGSGTQLSVL.

There are a few counts of this clonotype. The CDR3 nucleotides are TGTGCCAGCTCCCGAGACAGATATAGCAATCAGCCCCAGCATTTT. Protein product: CASSRDRYSNQPQHF. V and J are TRBV18 and TRBJ1-5; D is possibly TRBD1 (5 bases). The CDR3 is 15 residues long. Germline CDR1 is KGHSH and CDR2 is LQKENI. V lost 6 bases to trimming and J lost 0 bases, with 12 bases between them. The full variable domain, completed using reference TRBV18 and TRBJ1-5, is NAGVMQNPRHLVRRRGQEARLRCSPMKGHSHVYWYRQLPEEGLKFMVYLQKENIIDESGMPKERFSAEFPKEGPSILRIQQVVRGDSAAYFCASSRDRYSNQPQHFGDGTRLSIL.